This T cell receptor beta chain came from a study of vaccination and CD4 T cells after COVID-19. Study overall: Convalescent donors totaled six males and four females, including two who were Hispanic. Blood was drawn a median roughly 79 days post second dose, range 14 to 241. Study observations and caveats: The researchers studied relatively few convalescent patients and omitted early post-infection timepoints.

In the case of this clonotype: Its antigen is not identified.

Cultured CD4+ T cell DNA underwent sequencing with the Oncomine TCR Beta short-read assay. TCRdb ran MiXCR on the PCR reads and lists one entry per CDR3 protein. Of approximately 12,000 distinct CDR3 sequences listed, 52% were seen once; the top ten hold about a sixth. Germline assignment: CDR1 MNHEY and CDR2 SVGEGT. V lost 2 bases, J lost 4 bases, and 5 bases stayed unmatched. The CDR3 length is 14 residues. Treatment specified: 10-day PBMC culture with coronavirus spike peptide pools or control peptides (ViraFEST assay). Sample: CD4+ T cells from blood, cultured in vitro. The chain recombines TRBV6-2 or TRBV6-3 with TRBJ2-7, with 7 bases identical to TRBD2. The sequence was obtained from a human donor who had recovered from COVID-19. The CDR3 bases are TGTGCCAGCAGTTACCGGCGGGAGAGGTACGAGCAGTACTTC. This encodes CASSYRRERYEQYF.